This T cell receptor beta chain was sequenced for a study of CD8 T cells in Susac syndrome (dated by TCRdb to between 2018 and 2021). Regarding the complete study: Repertoire sequencing was used to test whether CD8+ T cell activation and differentiation in Susac syndrome was antigen driven. Clonality of the CD8+ T cell repertoire was compared between roughly eleven healthy donors, 14 Susac syndrome patients and roughly 16 multiple sclerosis patients.

What the authors observed across the whole study: The TCR sequencing and HLA analysis was acknowledged to have included a relatively small number of individuals.

Notes on this clonotype: The clone's antigen remains unknown. Within one base of it there is no much larger clone, and no base qualities were kept.

V gives up 5 bases and J gives up 7 bases, and the segment between their germline ends measures 12 bases. The germline V gene (reference sequence) supplies CDR1 LNHDA and CDR2 SQIVND. The CDR3 contains 13 residues, cysteine and phenylalanine counted. Kept here is only the CDR3 DNA, which spans 39 bases and is read in frame from base 1. Peripheral blood CD8+ and CD4+ T cells from healthy donors, Susac syndrome patients and multiple sclerosis patients were profiled by high-throughput TCR beta sequencing. Healthy donors were age- and sex-matched controls. Bulk CD8+ and CD4+ T cells were purified by magnetic negative isolation, while CD8+ TEMRA cells were enriched using FACS. Blood was drawn into EDTA tubes, processed within 24 hours, and PBMCs were isolated by density gradient centrifugation. PBMCs destined for TCR sequencing were cryopreserved in liquid nitrogen and later thawed in a 37 °C water bath. The sorted or isolated CD4+, CD8+ and CD8+ TEMRA cells reached a purity of at least 90%.

RNA was extracted with the RNeasy kit and about 0.5 to 1 ug was reverse transcribed using random hexamers. TCR beta CDR3 regions were amplified with the immunoSEQ multiplex PCR assay covering 54 Vbeta and 13 Jbeta segments. PCR amplification bias was corrected using a synthetic template baseline for primer optimization and computational correction. The paper's processing steps were these. Reads were annotated to V, D and J genes per IMGT and analyzed with immunoSEQ Analyzer, keeping only productive sequences. Clonality was calculated as one minus the Shannon entropy normalized by log2 of the number of productive unique sequences. Public and private clones were assessed among the 100 most prevalent clones of each patient and control. Clones were defined as Susac-specific if absent from the healthy and MS cohorts, from 1052 published viral clones and from other ImmuneACCESS disease sequences. Through fastp at Q25 and MiXCR, TCRdb rebuilt clones from the public reads, retaining in-frame beta chains. Every distinct CDR3 protein forms one entry, paired with its most common genes and DNA. V and J calls and clone size were set by TCRdb, not the authors. The sample profile shows about 120,000 distinct CDR3 sequences; 85% to 95% of them were found once. The ten largest clones represent 0.12% of the sample.

This chain is built from TRBV19 and TRBJ2-1, with the identity of the D gene unclear. The origin of this receptor is a human donor in good health. The sequenced material came from CD8+ T cells from PBMCs. The DNA reads TGTGCCAGTAGTGACATGACCATAAATGAGCAGTTCTTC. Its protein is CASSDMTINEQFF.